This T cell receptor beta chain was observed in a study of shared clonotypes between healthy human individuals. Study-level background: A donor's plate count was three for CD4 naive and three for CD4 memory; CD8 naive had two and CD8 memory one. Study-wide points: Four donors held approximately 4.6% of naive CD4 clonotypes in common.

As concerns this clone: No antigen is known for it.

CD45RO-negative cells were positively selected for CCR7, leaving out terminally differentiated effector memory CD45RA+ cells. HIV-negative, healthy adults without recent acute infections or vaccinations were the donors. J gave up 4 bases and V 6 bases, and 6 bases lay outside the gene matches. The CDR3 totals 15 residues. Germline CDR1 SEHNR, CDR2 FQNEAQ (reference sequence). Several immunoSEQ 96-well plates shared each subset's DNA, each plate a replicate. Clones were read by immunoSEQ multiplex PCR, and TCRdb kept only the in-frame ones, dropping some. The repertoire includes fewer than 700,000 clones, roughly 95% of them detected once, and over 0.09% sits in the top ten.

This TCR was sampled from a woman in her 30s in good health. The sequenced sample was naive CD8+ T cells sorted from blood. This chain uses TRBV7-9 with TRBJ2-1, with TRBD1 matching over 10 bases. In DNA form, the CDR3 reads TGTGCCAGCAGTCGAGGACAGGGGGTATACAATGAGCAGTTCTTC. This codes for CASSRGQGVYNEQFF. The full variable domain, in which reference TRBV7-9 and TRBJ2-1 provide the parts outside the CDR3, is DTGVSQNPRHKITKRGQNVTFRCDPISEHNRLYWYRQTLGQGPEFLTYFQNEAQLEKSRLLSDRFSAERPKGSFSTLEIQRTEQGDSAMYLCASSRGQGVYNEQFFGPGTRLTVL.